This is a list of T cell receptor beta chains from one sample in a study of T-cell memory formation after mild COVID-19. TCRdb used MiXCR to reprocess the 5' RACE reads, holding one entry per CDR3 protein. Altogether 250,000 to 300,000 distinct CDR3 sequences are present, more than 15% being singletons, with the ten largest covering 23%. The sample comprised PBMCs or a T cell subset sorted from them (not recorded which). The receptor source for this set is a man between 18 and 35 years old who had mild COVID-19 (a few samples of this study predate the infection). Cell type and time point are not known. The CDR3 runs from the conserved cysteine through the conserved F or W. Each record gives: D gene, V gene, J gene, clone size, CDR3 protein, CDR3 DNA. A D gene is named only where the DNA matches it firmly. Some rows have no size entry. The others give once, few or many, or a class for an expanded clone.

D gene: TRBD1; V gene: TRBV7-9; J gene: TRBJ1-1; clone size: -; CDR3 protein: CASSFRGRTEAFF; CDR3 DNA: TGTGCCAGCAGCTTCAGGGGGCGGACTGAAGCTTTCTTT
D gene: -; V gene: TRBV5-1; J gene: TRBJ2-2; clone size: few; CDR3 protein: CASSRGILTGELFF; CDR3 DNA: TGCGCCAGCAGCAGGGGAATTCTCACCGGGGAGCTGTTTTTT
D gene: TRBD2; V gene: TRBV4-2; J gene: TRBJ2-1; clone size: few; CDR3 protein: CASSQAGTSVNEQFF; CDR3 DNA: TGTGCCAGCAGCCAAGCCGGGACTAGCGTGAATGAGCAGTTCTTC
D gene: -; V gene: TRBV29-1; J gene: TRBJ2-3; clone size: few; CDR3 protein: CSVPSRRGGGDTQYF; CDR3 DNA: TGCAGCGTTCCGTCGAGGAGGGGAGGCGGAGATACGCAGTATTTT
D gene: TRBD1; V gene: TRBV6-1; J gene: TRBJ1-4; clone size: few; CDR3 protein: CASTGTVNEKLFF; CDR3 DNA: TGTGCCAGCACCGGGACAGTTAATGAAAAACTGTTTTTT
D gene: TRBD2; V gene: TRBV5-1; J gene: TRBJ2-1; clone size: many; CDR3 protein: CASSSTSGGANEQFF; CDR3 DNA: TGCGCCAGCAGCTCGACTAGCGGGGGGGCCAATGAGCAGTTCTTC
D gene: -; V gene: TRBV7-2; J gene: TRBJ2-1; clone size: -; CDR3 protein: CASSLVVPASYNEQFF; CDR3 DNA: TGTGCCAGCAGCTTAGTCGTCCCAGCTTCCTACAATGAGCAGTTCTTC
D gene: -; V gene: TRBV7-6; J gene: TRBJ2-1; clone size: -; CDR3 protein: CASSLAAGRTYNEQFF; CDR3 DNA: TGTGCCAGCAGCTTAGCAGCAGGGAGGACCTACAATGAGCAGTTCTTC
D gene: -; V gene: TRBV5-1; J gene: TRBJ1-1; clone size: -; CDR3 protein: CASSPFRGPGTEAFF; CDR3 DNA: TGCGCCAGCAGCCCGTTCCGGGGACCGGGGACTGAAGCTTTCTTT
D gene: -; V gene: TRBV5-4; J gene: TRBJ2-4; clone size: few; CDR3 protein: CASSFIYGGRGKNIQYF; CDR3 DNA: TGTGCCAGCAGCTTCATTTATGGGGGGAGAGGCAAAAACATTCAGTACTTC
D gene: -; V gene: TRBV9; J gene: TRBJ1-1; clone size: few; CDR3 protein: CASSPPAGDTEAFF; CDR3 DNA: TGTGCCAGCAGCCCCCCTGCGGGGGACACTGAAGCTTTCTTT
D gene: -; V gene: TRBV20-1; J gene: TRBJ2-5; clone size: few; CDR3 protein: CSAARMGETQYF; CDR3 DNA: TGCAGTGCAGCCCGGATGGGGGAGACCCAGTACTTC
D gene: -; V gene: TRBV5-1; J gene: TRBJ2-4; clone size: few; CDR3 protein: CASSLDLAKNIQYF; CDR3 DNA: TGCGCCAGCAGCCTGGATCTAGCCAAAAACATTCAGTACTTC
D gene: TRBD2; V gene: TRBV6-2/TRBV6-3; J gene: TRBJ2-1; clone size: -; CDR3 protein: CASSPYGGARNEQFF; CDR3 DNA: TGTGCCAGCAGCCCTTACGGGGGGGCCCGCAATGAGCAGTTCTTC
D gene: -; V gene: TRBV24-1; J gene: TRBJ2-7; clone size: -; CDR3 protein: CATSDAPMTTYEQYF; CDR3 DNA: TGTGCCACCAGTGACGCCCCTATGACTACCTACGAGCAGTACTTC
D gene: -; V gene: TRBV20-1; J gene: TRBJ1-2; clone size: few; CDR3 protein: CSTPETGYYGYTF; CDR3 DNA: TGCAGTACCCCGGAAACAGGGTACTATGGCTACACCTTC
D gene: -; V gene: TRBV21-1; J gene: TRBJ1-5; clone size: many; CDR3 protein: CASSTPRAPDQPQHF; CDR3 DNA: TGTGCCAGCAGTACCCCGCGCGCACCCGACCAGCCCCAGCATTTT
D gene: -; V gene: TRBV2; J gene: TRBJ2-2; clone size: few; CDR3 protein: CASSEDGAGELFF; CDR3 DNA: TGTGCCAGCAGTGAAGACGGGGCCGGGGAGCTGTTTTTT
D gene: -; V gene: TRBV10-1; J gene: TRBJ2-3; clone size: few; CDR3 protein: CASSEQVATDTQYF; CDR3 DNA: TGCGCCAGCAGCGAGCAGGTGGCCACAGATACGCAGTATTTT
D gene: TRBD1; V gene: TRBV5-6; J gene: TRBJ1-3; clone size: -; CDR3 protein: CASSLGGTGANTIYF; CDR3 DNA: TGTGCCAGCAGCTTGGGAGGGACAGGGGCGAACACCATATATTTT
D gene: -; V gene: TRBV7-9; J gene: TRBJ1-5; clone size: many; CDR3 protein: CASSLASGYQPQHF; CDR3 DNA: TGTGCCAGCAGCTTAGCTTCAGGATATCAGCCCCAGCATTTT
D gene: -; V gene: TRBV20-1; J gene: TRBJ1-5; clone size: -; CDR3 protein: CSARDRTGNQPQHF; CDR3 DNA: TGCAGTGCCCGGGACCGCACGGGGAATCAGCCCCAGCATTTT